What follows are 21 T cell receptor beta chains derived from one specimen sequenced in a study of CD8+CD57+ T cells in acquired aplastic anemia. TCR beta VDJ and CDR3 profiles were obtained from a genomic DNA template. TCRdb processed the reads anew with MiXCR; each CDR3 protein has one entry. This sample yields around 130,000 distinct CDR3 sequences, of which about 60% are seen a single time; about 29% belongs to the top ten. Patients included in sequencing had previously demonstrated CD8+CD57+ cell expansion by flow cytometry. The source material was sorted CD4+, CD8+, or CD8+CD57+ T cells (not recorded which) from PBMCs. The receptors here all came from a human donor with aplastic anemia.

The chain employs TRBV2 and TRBJ2-2, with D perhaps matching TRBD1 (6 bases). V was shortened by 5 bases and J by 6 bases, with 10 bases between the two germline ends. Per the germline V gene, CDR1 is SNHLY and CDR2 is FYNNEI. CDR3 length equals 13 residues. The CDR3 reads CASSQDSPGELFF. The CDR3 nucleotides are TGTGCCAGCAGTCAGGACAGTCCCGGGGAGCTGTTTTTT.

The rearrangement joins TRBV20-1 to TRBJ1-5, with 7 bases lining up with TRBD1. V was clipped by 3 bases and J by 1 base; unmatched bases: 6. Germline values: CDR1 DFQATT, CDR2 SNEGSKA (reference sequence). This CDR3 has 15 residues. The CDR3 loop reads CSAREGQRSNQPQHF. In nucleotides, the CDR3 is TGCAGTGCTAGGGAGGGACAGAGGAGCAATCAGCCCCAGCATTTT.

This chain connects TRBV2 to TRBJ1-5; weak D call: TRBD1 (5 bases). Looked up from germline, CDR1 is SNHLY and CDR2 is FYNNEI. The length of the CDR3 is 14 residues. V lost 5 bases, J lost 5 bases, and 13 bases lay in between. CDR3 bases: TGTGCCAGCAGTCGGGACGGGCGGCATCAGCCCCAGCATTTT. As protein: CASSRDGRHQPQHF.

V is TRBV7-2 and J is TRBJ1-1; no clear D gene. CDR3 size: 12 residues. V was trimmed by 7 bases and J by 0 bases, leaving 6 bases between them. Germline V CDR1 and CDR2: SGHTA, FQGNSA. The CDR3 loop reads CASTALNTEAFF. The CDR3 DNA is TGTGCCAGCACGGCTCTGAACACTGAAGCTTTCTTT.

The rearrangement uses TRBV5-1 and TRBJ2-7, with 8 bases aligning to TRBD1. The V segment lost 4 bases and the J segment 2 bases; nucleotides outside the gene matches: 8. In germline, CDR1 is SGHRS, CDR2 YFSETQ. The CDR3 runs 15 residues. CDR3 protein: CASSRVGQGAYEQYF. CDR3 DNA sequence: TGCGCCAGCAGCCGGGTAGGACAGGGAGCCTACGAGCAGTACTTC.

This sequence joins TRBV12-3 or TRBV12-4 and TRBJ1-4; D not resolved. V lost 6 bases to trimming and J lost 8 bases, with 13 bases between them. This CDR3 has 13 amino acids. DNA for the CDR3: TGTGCCAGCAGCTTAACGGGAGACGAAAAACTGTTTTTT. This translates into CASSLTGDEKLFF.

A word on this clonotype: One end of the junction fails to match germline, which may point to a read error. The chain carries TRBV2 and TRBJ2-5, with 7 bases lining up with TRBD1. The CDR3 has 14 residues. Germline loops: CDR1 SNHLY, CDR2 FYNNEI. CDR3 amino acids: CASSYNRGQEAQYF. CDR3 DNA sequence: TGTGCCAGCAGTTACAACAGGGGCCAAGAGGCCCAGTACTTC.

This clonotype was found once. This chain links TRBV7-9 with TRBJ1-5; D gene ambiguous. The CDR3 totals 13 residues. Germline V gives CDR1 SEHNR, CDR2 FQNEAQ (reference sequence). Trimming removed 1 base from V and 6 bases from J, with 7 bases in between. CDR3 sequence (DNA): TGTGCCAGCAGCTTAGAAAGGTTTCAGCCCCAGCATTTT. Translation: CASSLERFQPQHF.

J is TRBJ1-5 and V is TRBV29-1; 7 bases map to TRBD1. The V gene end was trimmed by 4 bases and the J gene end by 6 bases; junction bases not matched to a gene: 6. The CDR3 sequence is 13 residues long. Germline values: CDR1 SQVTM, CDR2 ANQGSEA. The DNA of the CDR3 is TGCAGCGTTGGCGCAAGGGGGCCTCAGCCCCAGCATTTT. This gives the protein CSVGARGPQPQHF.

This clonotype was counted a few times. The V call is TRBV15, the J call TRBJ2-7, with TRBD1 matching over 8 bases. Per germline, CDR1 LNHNV and CDR2 YYDKDF (reference sequence). This CDR3 is 14 amino acids long. Germline trimming cut 6 bases from V and 4 bases from J; bases unmatched to any gene: 8. The CDR3 loop reads CATSPGQGPYEQYF. The DNA for the CDR3 is TGTGCCACCAGTCCCGGACAGGGCCCTTACGAGCAGTACTTC. Drawing the rest from reference TRBV15 and TRBJ2-7, the complete variable domain is DAMVIQNPRYQVTQFGKPVTLSCSQTLNHNVMYWYQQKSSQAPKLLFHYYDKDFNNEADTPDNFQSRRPNTSFCFLDIRSPGLGDTAMYLCATSPGQGPYEQYFGPGTRLTVT.

This clonotype is classed as medium-sized (0.01 to 0.1%). Written as DNA, the CDR3 is TGCAGTGCCCCAGGGTCGGGAGACCGCAATGAGCAGTTCTTC. It specifies CSAPGSGDRNEQFF. The chain employs TRBV20-1 and TRBJ2-1, with D perhaps TRBD2 (6 bases). Between the trimmed V and J ends, which lost 6 bases and 6 bases, there was a span of 18 bases. CDR1 is DFQATT and CDR2 is SNEGSKA in the germline V gene (reference sequence). This CDR3 has 14 amino acids.

This clonotype has only a few counts. The junction does not match germline at one end; this may be a read error. J is TRBJ1-1 and V is TRBV7-7; 9 bases align to TRBD1. This CDR3 contains 13 residues. Germline CDR1 reads SSHAT; CDR2 reads FNYEAQ (reference sequence). CDR3 DNA: TGTGCTAGCAGCCTGGACAGGGGCACTGAAGCTTTCTTT. This encodes CASSLDRGTEAFF.

The genes are TRBV7-3 and TRBJ2-3; TRBD1 matches 7 bases. Germline CDR1 is SGHTA and CDR2 is FQGTGA. V lost 5 bases and J lost 0; bases outside the gene matches: 8. This CDR3 contains 16 residues. The CDR3, as DNA: TGTGCCAGCAGCGAGTGGGACAGCGCTAGCACAGATACGCAGTATTTT. Protein: CASSEWDSASTDTQYF.

The rearrangement uses TRBV2 and TRBJ2-1, with 7 bases lining up with TRBD2. CDR3 length: 10 amino acids. The germline CDR1 and CDR2 sequences are SNHLY and FYNNEI. V lost 5 bases and J lost 16; bases outside the gene matches: 5. The CDR3, as DNA: TGTGCCAGCAGTCGCGGGAGCGAATTCTTC. As protein: CASSRGSEFF.

This clonotype was seen only a few times. This chain links TRBV19 with TRBJ2-7; 7 bases fit TRBD1. This CDR3 is built from 13 residues. Germline values: CDR1 LNHDA, CDR2 SQIVND (reference sequence). V dropped 3 bases and J dropped 3; count of bases not matched to a gene: 2. The CDR3 sequence: CASSMDRFYEQYF. The CDR3 coding sequence is TGTGCCAGTAGTATGGACAGGTTCTACGAGCAGTACTTC.

A few counts support this clonotype. V usage is TRBV7-8 and J usage is TRBJ2-1; no definite D call. CDR1 SGHVS and CDR2 FQNEAQ come from the germline V gene. This CDR3 has 12 residues. Trimming removed 1 base at V and 5 bases at J, with 3 bases between. The CDR3 nucleotides read TGTGCCAGCAGCTTAGGGGACAATGAGCAGTTCTTC. It specifies CASSLGDNEQFF.

V gene TRBV7-6 combines with J gene TRBJ2-1, with D perhaps given as TRBD1 or TRBD2 (5 bases each). The CDR3 is 12 amino acids. V dropped 5 bases and J dropped 8 bases, with 10 bases sitting between them. Per the germline V gene, CDR1 is SGHVS and CDR2 is FNYEAQ. The CDR3 reads CASSPGADEQFF. CDR3 nucleotide sequence: TGTGCCAGCAGCCCCGGGGCGGATGAGCAGTTCTTC. The full variable domain, its missing parts supplied by reference TRBV7-6 and TRBJ2-1, is GAGVSQSPRYKVTKRGQDVALRCDPISGHVSLYWYRQALGQGPEFLTYFNYEAQQDKSGLPNDRFSAERPEGSISTLTIQRTEQRDSAMYRCASSPGADEQFFGPGTRLTVL.

This clonotype was observed a single time. The rearrangement links TRBV6-2 or TRBV6-3 to TRBJ2-5; perhaps TRBD2 as D (7 bases). V gave up 6 bases and J gave up 5 bases, with 22 bases separating them. Looked up from germline, CDR1 is MNHEY and CDR2 is SVGEGT. The CDR3 spans 16 residues. CDR3 nucleotides: TGTGCCAGCAGCGGCCACGAGTGGGGGGGCACGGAGACCCAGTACTTC. Amino acids: CASSGHEWGGTETQYF.

V usage is TRBV2 and J usage is TRBJ1-5; possible D gene TRBD1, 5 bases. The CDR3 spans 15 residues. From germline, CDR1 is SNHLY and CDR2 FYNNEI. The V and J ends lost 1 base and 1 base respectively, with 8 bases between them. The CDR3 loop reads CASSEGTPSNQPQHF. As DNA, the CDR3 is TGTGCCAGCAGTGAAGGGACACCAAGCAATCAGCCCCAGCATTTT.

The V and J genes are TRBV29-1 and TRBJ2-3; 15 positions match TRBD2. Trimming cost V 4 bases and J 6 bases; bases outside gene matches: 5. Germline CDR1 reads SQVTM; CDR2 reads ANQGSEA. This CDR3 region has 15 residues. The CDR3 region is CSVAGLAGGADTQYF. CDR3 in DNA: TGCAGCGTTGCGGGACTAGCGGGGGGCGCGGATACGCAGTATTTT.

On this clonotype itself: A read error may account for a junction end that differs from germline. This chain joins TRBV15 and TRBJ2-7; 9 bases map to TRBD1. Germline values: CDR1 LNHNV, CDR2 YYDKDF (reference sequence). CDR3 length: 15 residues. As DNA, the CDR3 is TGTGCCACTAGCAGATACGGGACAGGGCTGAACGAGCAGTACTTC. This encodes CATSRYGTGLNEQYF.